Following are 30 T cell receptor beta chains from one sample sequenced in a study of cytomegalovirus exposure and HLA in healthy donors. Sequencing used immunoSEQ multiplex PCR; TCRdb keeps in-frame clones, though not all of them. Here the sample spans approximately 220,000 clones, around nine tenths being singletons. Material for sequencing was PBMCs. Receptor source: a woman between 18 and 29 years old in good health and CMV-seronegative.

The chain carries TRBV5-6 and TRBJ2-2; D gene uncertain. Germline loops: CDR1 SGHDT, CDR2 YYEEEE. Trimming cost V 1 base and J 4 bases, with 11 bases left between them. The CDR3 spans 15 residues. CDR3 in DNA: TGTGCCAGCAGCTTGAGCTCCCGCATCACCGGGGAGCTGTTTTTT. The encoded protein is CASSLSSRITGELFF.

The chain combines TRBV30 with TRBJ1-1, with 8 bases fitting TRBD1. Germline V CDR1 and CDR2: GTSNPN, SVGIG (reference sequence). V dropped 3 bases and J dropped 7; count of bases not matched to a gene: 7. This CDR3 has 13 amino acids. The DNA of the CDR3 is TGTGCCTGGAGCCACGACAGGGGCGTTGAAGCTTTCTTT. This gives the protein CAWSHDRGVEAFF.

As DNA, the CDR3 is TGTGCCAGCAGTTACGACCAACAGTACCCGAGGCATTTT. Its protein product is CASSYDQQYPRHF. The chain carries TRBV6-5 and TRBJ1-5; D call uncertain. CDR1 is MNHEY and CDR2 is SVGAGI in the germline V gene. With 2 bases removed from V and 15 bases from J, the gap between germline ends came to 17 bases. The CDR3 runs 13 residues.

The chain has TRBV10-2 and TRBJ2-2; D is uncertain. Germline CDR1 and CDR2: WSHSY and SAAADI. The germline V and J ends were trimmed by 5 bases and 3 bases, with 4 bases remaining between them. The CDR3 length is 12 residues. DNA of the CDR3: TGCGCCAGCAGTCATGACACCGGGGAGCTGTTTTTT. This codes for CASSHDTGELFF.

V and J are TRBV2 and TRBJ1-5, with D possibly matching TRBD1 (5 bases). Trimming shortened V by 6 bases and J by 0 bases, and 12 bases separated the two germline ends. CDR3 length equals 15 residues. Germline V gene lookup returns CDR1 SNHLY and CDR2 FYNNEI. The CDR3 sequence: CASRLREDSNQPQHF. As DNA, the CDR3 is TGTGCCAGCAGACTCAGGGAGGATAGCAATCAGCCCCAGCATTTT. The variable domain in full, completed from reference TRBV2 and TRBJ1-5, reads EPEVTQTPSHQVTQMGQEVILRCVPISNHLYFYWYRQILGQKVEFLVSFYNNEISEKSEIFDDQFSVERPDGSNFTLKIRSTKLEDSAMYFCASRLREDSNQPQHFGDGTRLSIL.

The V and J genes are TRBV6-1 and TRBJ1-2, with a weak D call TRBD1 (5 bases). V was clipped by 7 bases and J by 4 bases, with 19 bases between them. In germline, CDR1 is MNHNS, CDR2 SASEGT. This CDR3 has 15 amino acids. The CDR3 nucleotides read TGTGCCAGCATCCCGGGACCGGAGGGTGGCTATGGCTACACCTTC. Its translation: CASIPGPEGGYGYTF.

The chain has TRBV9 and TRBJ1-2; unclear D gene. CDR1 and CDR2 (germline): SGDLS, YYNGEE. V dropped 4 bases and J dropped 8 bases, with 12 bases sitting between them. The CDR3 is made up of 12 amino acids. Written as DNA, the CDR3 is TGTGCCAGCAGCTTCACCAGTGAAGGCTACACCTTC. Its protein is CASSFTSEGYTF.

V usage is TRBV27 and J usage is TRBJ2-1, with D maybe TRBD1 (5 bases). The CDR3 spans 14 residues. V was pared by 5 bases and J by 9 bases, with 17 bases between. Per germline, CDR1 MNHEY and CDR2 SMNVEV (reference sequence). CDR3 protein: CASSLVPTVSEQFF. For the CDR3, the DNA is TGTGCCAGCAGTCTAGTCCCGACAGTAAGTGAGCAGTTCTTC.

The rearrangement uses TRBV9 and TRBJ1-2, with 7 bases identical to TRBD1. Germline CDR1 and CDR2: SGDLS and YYNGEE. J was trimmed by 4 bases and V by 4 bases; bases with no gene match: 10. CDR3 size: 15 residues. CDR3 sequence reads: CASSTHGQASYGYTF. The CDR3 nucleotides read TGTGCCAGCAGCACCCACGGACAGGCCTCCTATGGCTACACCTTC.

The rearrangement joins TRBV27 to TRBJ2-6, with D tentatively TRBD1 (5 bases). V gave up 7 bases and J gave up 1 base, with 11 bases separating them. The CDR3 contains 15 residues. The germline CDR1 and CDR2 sequences are MNHEY and SMNVEV (reference sequence). The CDR3 is CASTMGRSGANVLTF. The DNA for the CDR3 is TGTGCCAGCACAATGGGGCGGTCTGGGGCCAACGTCCTGACTTTC.

This clone was counted a single time. The chain links TRBV6-1 to TRBJ2-3, with a weak D call TRBD2 (5 bases). Germline V lookup: CDR1 MNHNS, CDR2 SASEGT. The CDR3 loop spans 16 amino acids. V lost 3 bases and J 6 bases, leaving 19 bases between the germline ends. CDR3: CASSEGRDYYGDTQYF. The CDR3 nucleotides are TGTGCCAGCAGTGAGGGTCGAGACTATTACGGTGATACGCAGTATTTT.

V gene TRBV10-3 combines with J gene TRBJ2-5; TRBD2 aligns across 7 bases. With V trimmed by 6 bases and J by 2 bases, 9 bases remained unmatched. Germline values: CDR1 ENHRY, CDR2 SYGVKD. The CDR3 extends over 15 amino acids. For the CDR3, the DNA is TGTGCCATCAGCGCCGCCCCGGGGGGACAAGAGACCCAGTACTTC. This gives the protein CAISAAPGGQETQYF.

Remarks on this clone: The identical CDR3 is also encoded by other nucleotide sequences in the sample. The chain joins TRBV6-1 to TRBJ2-7; 15 bases fit TRBD2. With V trimmed by 6 bases and J by 4 bases, 4 bases remained unmatched. This CDR3 is built from 15 residues. CDR1 is MNHNS and CDR2 is SASEGT in the germline V gene. CDR3 sequence reads: CASSLGLAGGYEQYF. The CDR3 DNA follows: TGTGCCAGCAGCCTTGGACTAGCGGGAGGGTACGAGCAGTACTTC.

The DNA of the CDR3 is TGTGCCAGCTCGCTTACCGGGACAGTTTCCTACGAGCAGTACTTC. Residues: CASSLTGTVSYEQYF. V and J are TRBV18 and TRBJ2-7; TRBD1 agrees at 7 bases. The germline V gene has CDR1 KGHSH and CDR2 LQKENI. V trimming: 6 bases; J trimming: 1 base; junction bases outside the gene matches: 9. The CDR3 extends over 15 amino acids.

The chain is built from TRBV27 and TRBJ2-7, with D perhaps matching TRBD1 (6 bases). V was cut by 5 bases and J by 1 base, with 15 bases left in between. Germline CDR1 and CDR2: MNHEY and SMNVEV (reference sequence). This CDR3 spans 15 amino acids. In DNA form, the CDR3 reads TGTGCCAGCAGTCTCACAGGGTCCCCTTCCTACGAGCAGTACTTC. This translates into CASSLTGSPSYEQYF.

The gene calls are TRBV7-8 and TRBJ2-7; 11 bases map to TRBD2. The CDR3 runs 14 residues. Trimming took 4 bases from V and 2 from J; bases not matched to a gene: 1. Per germline, CDR1 SGHVS and CDR2 FQNEAQ. CDR3 nucleotide sequence: TGTGCCAGCAGCTGGGGACTAGCGGCCTACGAGCAGTACTTC. Translated, it gives CASSWGLAAYEQYF.

The V and J genes are TRBV29-1 and TRBJ2-3; weak D call: TRBD2 (5 bases). CDR3 size: 15 residues. Trimming removed 1 base from V and 5 bases from J, with 16 bases in between. Germline V CDR1 and CDR2: SQVTM, ANQGSEA. The CDR3 loop is CSVEGGTGVRDTQYF. CDR3 in DNA: TGCAGCGTTGAAGGGGGAACCGGGGTGAGAGATACGCAGTATTTT.

A few counts support this clone. The V gene is TRBV6-6, the J gene TRBJ1-1, with TRBD1 matching over 9 bases. Germline V gene sequence: CDR1 MNHNY, CDR2 SVGAGI (reference sequence). The CDR3 spans 16 residues. J gave up 6 bases and V 6 bases, and 14 bases lay outside the gene matches. The CDR3 nucleotides are TGTGCCAGCAGACCCCCCCCGGGACAGGGATACTCTGAAGCTTTCTTT. It is translated as CASRPPPGQGYSEAFF.

The chain carries TRBV19 and TRBJ2-7; 13 nucleotides align to TRBD2. Germline lookup yields CDR1 LNHDA and CDR2 SQIVND (reference sequence). V trimming: 5 bases; J trimming: 4 bases; junction bases outside the gene matches: 5. The CDR3 is 15 residues long. The DNA of the CDR3 is TGTGCCAGTAGTCCCCAGGGACTAGCGGGGTACGAGCAGTACTTC. Translating gives CASSPQGLAGYEQYF.

The gene calls are TRBV19 and TRBJ1-1; a possible D gene is TRBD1 (6 bases). Germline values: CDR1 LNHDA, CDR2 SQIVND (reference sequence). The V and J ends lost 5 bases and 0 bases respectively, with 13 bases between them. The CDR3 loop spans 15 amino acids. CDR3 region: CASSPTRGMNTEAFF. CDR3 DNA: TGTGCCAGTAGTCCCACGAGGGGGATGAACACTGAAGCTTTCTTT.

The V and J genes are TRBV10-2 and TRBJ1-2; 11 nucleotides line up with TRBD1. J was trimmed by 7 bases and V by 3 bases; bases with no gene match: 1. The germline CDR1 and CDR2 sequences are WSHSY and SAAADI. CDR3 length: 13 amino acids. The CDR3 loop is CASSDGTGGGYTF. The CDR3 bases are TGCGCCAGCAGTGACGGGACAGGGGGTGGCTACACCTTC.

The CDR3 here is CASSVRTSGDYEQYF. The CDR3 DNA reads as TGTGCCAGCAGTGTCAGGACTAGCGGAGACTACGAGCAGTACTTC. This chain links TRBV6-5 with TRBJ2-7, with 10 bases aligning to TRBD2. Germline-derived CDR1 and CDR2 are MNHEY and SVGAGI. This CDR3 spans 15 amino acids. The V and J ends lost 5 bases and 3 bases, in that order; junction bases with no gene match: 7.

This clone was observed once. The chain couples TRBV5-1 to TRBJ2-5, with D perhaps TRBD1 (6 bases). V lost 3 bases and J 5 bases, leaving 14 bases between the germline ends. This CDR3 contains 14 residues. The germline CDR1 and CDR2 sequences are SGHRS and YFSETQ. In nucleotides, the CDR3 is TGCGCCAGCAGCTCCCCGGGACAAGGGGAGACCCAGTACTTC. Protein: CASSSPGQGETQYF.

The rearrangement joins TRBV6-5 to TRBJ1-5; D gene ambiguous. V lost 0 bases to trimming and J lost 4 bases, with 10 bases between them. This CDR3 is built from 15 residues. The germline gives CDR1 MNHEY, CDR2 SVGAGI. DNA for the CDR3: TGTGCCAGCAGTTACTCGGGCAGATCTAATCAGCCCCAGCATTTT. It specifies CASSYSGRSNQPQHF.

The genes are TRBV5-1 and TRBJ1-4; D is ambiguous. Trimming took 4 bases from V and 4 from J, leaving 20 bases between them. The CDR3 runs 17 residues. Germline assignment: CDR1 SGHRS and CDR2 YFSETQ. The CDR3 region has the DNA TGCGCCAGCAGCCCCCTCAAGAAATCCGGAGATAATGAAAAACTGTTTTTT. Its protein is CASSPLKKSGDNEKLFF.

CDR3 sequence: CASRGTSGRETQYF. CDR3 sequence (DNA): TGTGCCAGCAGAGGGACTAGCGGGAGAGAAACGCAGTACTTC. The chain uses TRBV2 and TRBJ2-7; 14 bases match TRBD2. This CDR3 has 14 residues. Germline V lookup: CDR1 SNHLY, CDR2 FYNNEI. V lost 6 bases, J lost 9 bases, and 7 bases stayed unmatched. Combining the CDR3 with reference TRBV2 and TRBJ2-7 gives the whole variable domain EPEVTQTPSHQVTQMGQEVILRCVPISNHLYFYWYRQILGQKVEFLVSFYNNEISEKSEIFDDQFSVERPDGSNFTLKIRSTKLEDSAMYFCASRGTSGRETQYFGPGTRLTVT.

This CDR3 reads CASSLLGTGFEQYF. The DNA for the CDR3 is TGCGCCAGCAGCTTGTTGGGGACAGGGTTCGAGCAGTACTTC. V and J are TRBV5-1 and TRBJ2-7; 9 bases are shared with TRBD1. The germline V gene has CDR1 SGHRS and CDR2 YFSETQ. The CDR3 spans 14 residues. V shed 1 base and J 6 bases; nucleotides not matched to a gene: 5.

The chain recombines TRBV28 with TRBJ2-5, with TRBD2 as a possible D gene (5 bases). CDR1 MDHEN and CDR2 SYDVKM come from the germline V gene. CDR3 size: 16 residues. The germline V and J ends were trimmed by 2 bases and 0 bases, with 13 bases remaining between them. CDR3 nucleotide sequence: TGTGCCAGCAGTTTACCTTACAGAGGGAACCAAGAGACCCAGTACTTC. It yields the protein CASSLPYRGNQETQYF.

The chain employs TRBV18 and TRBJ2-7; 7 nucleotides line up with TRBD2. After removal of 4 bases from V and 2 bases from J, the junction contained 5 bases not matched to a gene. Looked up from germline, CDR1 is KGHSH and CDR2 is LQKENI. CDR3 length: 14 residues. CDR3 coding DNA: TGTGCCAGCTCACGGTCTAGCGGTACCTACGAGCAGTACTTC. It specifies CASSRSSGTYEQYF.

J is TRBJ2-7 and V is TRBV29-1; D not certain. The CDR3 runs 13 residues. The V end was cut by 3 bases, the J end by 2 bases, with 11 bases between. Germline V gene data show CDR1 as SQVTM and CDR2 as ANQGSEA. The CDR3 spells CSVEGRYTYEQYF. The CDR3 DNA reads as TGCAGCGTTGAGGGCCGCTATACCTACGAGCAGTACTTC.